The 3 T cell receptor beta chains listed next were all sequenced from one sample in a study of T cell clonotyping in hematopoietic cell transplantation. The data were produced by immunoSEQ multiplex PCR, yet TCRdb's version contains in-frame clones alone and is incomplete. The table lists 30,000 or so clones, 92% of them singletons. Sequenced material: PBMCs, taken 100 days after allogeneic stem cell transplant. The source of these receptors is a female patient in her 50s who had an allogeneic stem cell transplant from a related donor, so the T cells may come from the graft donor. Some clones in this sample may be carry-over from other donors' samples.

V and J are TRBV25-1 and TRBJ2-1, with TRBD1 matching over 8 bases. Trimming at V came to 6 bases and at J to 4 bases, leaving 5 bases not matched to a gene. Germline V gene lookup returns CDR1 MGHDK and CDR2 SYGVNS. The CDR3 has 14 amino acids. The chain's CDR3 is CASRTGVRYNEQFF. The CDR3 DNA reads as TGTGCCAGCAGGACAGGGGTTCGGTACAATGAGCAGTTCTTC.

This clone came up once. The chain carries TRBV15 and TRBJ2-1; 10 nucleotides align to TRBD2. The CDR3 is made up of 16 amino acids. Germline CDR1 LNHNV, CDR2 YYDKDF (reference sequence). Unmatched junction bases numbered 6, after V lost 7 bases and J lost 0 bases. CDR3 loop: CATILAGTGSYNEQFF. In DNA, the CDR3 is TGTGCCACCATACTAGCGGGGACGGGCTCCTACAATGAGCAGTTCTTC. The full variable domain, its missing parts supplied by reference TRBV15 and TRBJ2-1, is DAMVIQNPRYQVTQFGKPVTLSCSQTLNHNVMYWYQQKSSQAPKLLFHYYDKDFNNEADTPDNFQSRRPNTSFCFLDIRSPGLGDTAMYLCATILAGTGSYNEQFFGPGTRLTVL.

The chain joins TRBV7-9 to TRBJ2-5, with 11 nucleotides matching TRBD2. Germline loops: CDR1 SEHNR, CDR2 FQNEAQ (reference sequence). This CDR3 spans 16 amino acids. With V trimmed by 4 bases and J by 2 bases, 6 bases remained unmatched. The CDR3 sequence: CASSWMTSGDQETQYF. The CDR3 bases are TGTGCCAGCAGCTGGATGACTAGCGGGGATCAAGAGACCCAGTACTTC.